This is a list of T cell receptor beta chains from one sample in a study of blood T cells in healthy people across ages. TCRdb itself ran the 5' RACE reads through MiXCR, one entry per CDR3 protein. The data contain around 600,000 distinct CDR3 sequences, around 48% of them singletons. Sequencing was performed on blood. These receptors were obtained from an elderly man in good health. Both conserved end residues are part of each CDR3.

j_call: TRBJ2-1; v_call: TRBV3-1; cdr3_aa: CASSQGAGSYNEQFF
j_call: TRBJ1-1; v_call: TRBV7-9; cdr3_aa: CASSSRIMNTEAFF
j_call: TRBJ2-3; v_call: TRBV20-1; cdr3_aa: CSATTTDTQYF
j_call: TRBJ2-7; v_call: TRBV7-2; cdr3_aa: CASSRLAGALYEQYF
j_call: TRBJ2-7; v_call: TRBV20-1; cdr3_aa: CSALAGGAYEQYF
j_call: TRBJ2-7; v_call: TRBV28; cdr3_aa: CASRASASSYEQYF
j_call: TRBJ2-1; v_call: TRBV29-1; cdr3_aa: CSPVDPTVGNEQFF
j_call: TRBJ2-7; v_call: TRBV6-6; cdr3_aa: CASRQGTSGGSYEQYF
j_call: NA; v_call: TRBV5-5; cdr3_aa: CASSLGTGRGGEQYF
j_call: TRBJ1-2; v_call: TRBV7-9; cdr3_aa: CASSPGTLYGYTF
j_call: TRBJ2-4; v_call: TRBV4-3; cdr3_aa: CASSRGRGGKNIQYF
j_call: TRBJ2-7; v_call: TRBV7-9; cdr3_aa: CASSSLGGAGEQYF
j_call: TRBJ2-7; v_call: TRBV12-3/TRBV12-4; cdr3_aa: CASSWDGPYEQYF
j_call: TRBJ2-6; v_call: TRBV7-9; cdr3_aa: CASSLGLFSGANVLTF
j_call: NA; v_call: TRBV4-2; cdr3_aa: CASSHPTGGGETQYF
j_call: TRBJ2-7; v_call: TRBV7-2; cdr3_aa: CASSMPSFHEQYF
j_call: TRBJ1-6; v_call: TRBV4-3; cdr3_aa: CASSQDRDRGTSPLHF
j_call: TRBJ1-6; v_call: TRBV5-1; cdr3_aa: CASCRDSPYNSPLHF
j_call: TRBJ2-1; v_call: TRBV4-3; cdr3_aa: CASSNAKGLTGGTNEQFF
j_call: TRBJ1-1; v_call: TRBV14; cdr3_aa: CASSQGQGAGYTEAFF
j_call: NA; v_call: TRBV11-2; cdr3_aa: CASSLEVGRGTQYF
j_call: TRBJ1-1; v_call: TRBV12-3/TRBV12-4; cdr3_aa: CASSDRQGTAVPEAFF
j_call: TRBJ1-6; v_call: TRBV10-3; cdr3_aa: CAIGQGVSYNSPLHF
j_call: TRBJ1-2; v_call: TRBV4-1; cdr3_aa: CASSQTTGTDYGYTF
j_call: TRBJ2-7; v_call: TRBV29-1; cdr3_aa: CSVVAGVHEQYF